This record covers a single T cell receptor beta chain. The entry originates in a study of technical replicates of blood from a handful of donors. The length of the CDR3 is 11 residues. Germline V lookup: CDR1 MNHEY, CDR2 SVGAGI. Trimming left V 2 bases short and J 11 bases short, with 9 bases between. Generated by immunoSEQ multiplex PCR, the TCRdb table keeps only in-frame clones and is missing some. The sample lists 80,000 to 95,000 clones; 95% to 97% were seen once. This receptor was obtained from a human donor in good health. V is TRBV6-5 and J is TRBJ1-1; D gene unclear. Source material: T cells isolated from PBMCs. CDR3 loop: CASSYGGRAFF. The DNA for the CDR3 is TGTGCCAGCAGTTACGGAGGAAGGGCTTTCTTT.